This entry lists 28 T cell receptor beta chains sequenced from one sample in a study of blood T cell repertoires in COVID-19. The table came from immunoSEQ multiplex PCR; TCRdb's copy has only in-frame clones and leaves some out. The table records around 240,000 clones, around 90% of them present only once. The sample taken for sequencing was PBMCs or T cells enriched from blood (not recorded which). The receptor set was obtained from a man aged 45-65 years who had been exposed to COVID-19.

The CDR3 DNA is TGTGCCAGCAGCTCGTTCGGGAACACCGGGGAGCTGTTTTTT. This encodes CASSSFGNTGELFF. The V and J genes are TRBV7-3 and TRBJ2-2; unclear D gene. The CDR3 runs 14 residues. Trimming removed 4 bases from V and 1 base from J, with 7 bases in between. From germline, CDR1 is SGHTA and CDR2 FQGTGA.

The chain uses TRBV6-5 and TRBJ1-6, with no clear D. Germline values: CDR1 MNHEY, CDR2 SVGAGI. The V end lost 4 bases, the J end lost 7 bases, and 11 bases lay between the germline ends. The CDR3 extends over 14 amino acids. This chain's CDR3 is CASSFGRVNSPLHF. The CDR3 coding sequence is TGTGCCAGCAGTTTCGGCCGGGTAAATTCACCCCTCCACTTT.

This chain uses TRBV28 with TRBJ1-1; the D gene is possibly TRBD1 (6 bases). The CDR3 has 15 amino acids. Trimming took off 1 base at V and 0 bases at J, with 9 bases between the two ends. Germline V gives CDR1 MDHEN, CDR2 SYDVKM. The CDR3 here is CASSLFRTVNTEAFF. Written as DNA, the CDR3 is TGTGCCAGCAGTTTATTCAGGACAGTGAACACTGAAGCTTTCTTT.

The rearrangement joins TRBV9 to TRBJ2-2, with D tentatively TRBD1 (5 bases). There are 13 residues in the CDR3. The V gene lost 0 bases and the J gene lost 6 bases, with 6 bases spanning the gap. Germline CDR1 reads SGDLS; CDR2 reads YYNGEE. This chain's CDR3 is CASSVGRAGELFF. The DNA for the CDR3 is TGTGCCAGCAGCGTAGGCAGGGCCGGGGAGCTGTTTTTT.

The chain couples TRBV3-1 (or the pseudogene TRBV3-2) to TRBJ2-1, with 10 bases that match TRBD2. The V gene's germline CDR1 is LGHDT and CDR2 YNNKEL (reference sequence). J gave up 4 bases and V 4 bases, and 4 bases lay outside the gene matches. CDR3 length: 15 amino acids. In DNA form, the CDR3 reads TGTGCCAGCAGCCCCAGCGGGAGGGTTTACAATGAGCAGTTCTTC. Protein sequence: CASSPSGRVYNEQFF.

The chain couples TRBV5-1 to TRBJ1-2, with 9 nucleotides matching TRBD1. The germline V gene has CDR1 SGHRS and CDR2 YFSETQ. V trimming: 0 bases; J trimming: 9 bases; junction bases outside the gene matches: 12. The CDR3 has 16 amino acids. The CDR3 protein is CASSLVSGTGKTSYTF. The CDR3 nucleotides read TGCGCCAGCAGCTTGGTGTCCGGGACAGGGAAGACGAGCTACACCTTC.

The rearrangement joins TRBV18 to TRBJ1-2, with D uncertain. Germline V gene sequence: CDR1 KGHSH, CDR2 LQKENI. The V end lost 0 bases, the J end lost 7 bases, and 12 bases lay between the germline ends. The CDR3 is 14 residues long. The DNA for the CDR3 is TGTGCCAGCTCACCACCGGGTCCCCGACTTGGCTACACCTTC. Encoded protein: CASSPPGPRLGYTF.

The chain employs TRBV7-2 and TRBJ2-7; TRBD1 aligns across 7 bases. The CDR3 runs 14 residues. Per germline, CDR1 SGHTA and CDR2 FQGNSA. Trimming at V came to 7 bases and at J to 6 bases, leaving 12 bases not matched to a gene. The DNA for the CDR3 is TGTGCCAGCATGCTCAGACAGGGACCGCTCGAGCAGTACTTC. This translates into CASMLRQGPLEQYF.

The V gene is TRBV11-2, the J gene TRBJ1-4, with TRBD1 as a possible D gene (6 bases). The CDR3 runs to 16 residues. Germline V gene data show CDR1 as SGHAT and CDR2 as FQNNGV. With 5 bases removed from V and 0 bases from J, the gap between germline ends came to 13 bases. As DNA, the CDR3 is TGTGCCAGCAGCCCCTGGACAGTTGCAACTAATGAAAAACTGTTTTTT. This encodes CASSPWTVATNEKLFF.

J is TRBJ1-4 and V is TRBV27, with unresolved D. Germline CDR1 and CDR2: MNHEY and SMNVEV (reference sequence). The CDR3 spans 16 residues. V was clipped by 4 bases and J by 2 bases, with 14 bases between them. CDR3 sequence: CASSSPRVGTNEKLFF. The CDR3 DNA reads TGTGCCAGCAGTTCCCCTCGGGTTGGGACTAATGAAAAACTGTTTTTT. The variable domain in full, with the rest retrieved from reference TRBV27 and TRBJ1-4, is EAQVTQNPRYLITVTGKKLTVTCSQNMNHEYMSWYRQDPGLGLRQIYYSMNVEVTDKGDVPEGYKVSRKEKRNFPLILESPSPNQTSLYFCASSSPRVGTNEKLFFGSGTQLSVL.

The rearrangement uses TRBV12-3 or TRBV12-4 and TRBJ2-7; TRBD2 matches 7 bases. This CDR3 has 13 residues. Trimming at V came to 3 bases and at J to 5 bases, leaving 4 bases not matched to a gene. The CDR3 region is CASSLIGGNEQYF. The CDR3 DNA reads as TGTGCCAGCAGTTTGATCGGGGGGAACGAGCAGTACTTC.

This clone was counted once. The chain couples TRBV28 to TRBJ1-5, with D possibly TRBD1 on 5 matching bases. This CDR3 spans 15 amino acids. V gave up 7 bases and J gave up 6 bases, with 19 bases separating them. The germline gives CDR1 MDHEN, CDR2 SYDVKM. The DNA of the CDR3 is TGTGCCAGCAACCTCCTCGGGGGTAAGGTTCAGCCCCAGCATTTT. Translation: CASNLLGGKVQPQHF.

This rearrangement joins TRBV5-1 to TRBJ2-5; D call uncertain. This CDR3 contains 15 residues. Trimming pared 1 base from V and 2 bases from J, leaving 12 bases between. The germline gives CDR1 SGHRS, CDR2 YFSETQ. CDR3 coding DNA: TGCGCCAGCAGCTTGATGTCCCTGAGGCAAGAGACCCAGTACTTC. It yields the protein CASSLMSLRQETQYF.

The chain uses TRBV28 and TRBJ1-2; D is unclear. CDR3 length: 13 amino acids. Germline V gene data show CDR1 as MDHEN and CDR2 as SYDVKM. V lost 3 bases and J 1 base, leaving 6 bases between the germline ends. The CDR3 bases are TGTGCCAGCAGTTTGAATAGTAACTATGGCTACACCTTC. It encodes CASSLNSNYGYTF.

This chain connects TRBV18 to TRBJ2-7; D call uncertain. Trimming removed 3 bases from V and 0 bases from J, with 12 bases in between. CDR3 length: 15 amino acids. CDR1 and CDR2 from the germline V gene are KGHSH and LQKENI. DNA for the CDR3: TGTGCCAGCTCACCGAGGAGAACCAGCTCCTACGAGCAGTACTTC. It yields the protein CASSPRRTSSYEQYF. Full variable domain (outside the CDR3, taken from reference TRBV18 and TRBJ2-7): NAGVMQNPRHLVRRRGQEARLRCSPMKGHSHVYWYRQLPEEGLKFMVYLQKENIIDESGMPKERFSAEFPKEGPSILRIQQVVRGDSAAYFCASSPRRTSSYEQYFGPGTRLTVT.

The J gene is TRBJ1-5, the V gene TRBV6-5; TRBD1 aligns across 7 bases. Germline V gene data show CDR1 as MNHEY and CDR2 as SVGAGI. This CDR3 comprises 14 residues. The V gene end was trimmed by 4 bases and the J gene end by 6 bases; junction bases not matched to a gene: 6. This chain's CDR3 is CASSFRGNLQPQHF. Here the CDR3 DNA reads TGTGCCAGCAGTTTCAGGGGGAATCTTCAGCCCCAGCATTTT.

This clone was picked up one time. V usage is TRBV3-1 (or the pseudogene TRBV3-2) and J usage is TRBJ2-7, with 8 bases lining up with TRBD1. J gave up 12 bases and V 5 bases, and 15 bases lay outside the gene matches. The CDR3 has 14 amino acids. CDR1 and CDR2 (germline): LGHDT, YNNKEL (reference sequence). In DNA form, the CDR3 reads TGTGCCAGCAGCAGACAGGGGATCCCCTACGAGTGGTACTTC. Protein sequence: CASSRQGIPYEWYF.

The gene calls are TRBV29-1 and TRBJ1-1; D ambiguous. V lost 6 bases and J lost 4, with 15 bases in between. This CDR3 is 13 amino acids long. Germline CDR1 and CDR2: SQVTM and ANQGSEA. The CDR3 region is CSVKGSGSTEAFF. The CDR3 DNA is TGCAGCGTAAAAGGGTCGGGGAGCACTGAAGCTTTCTTT. The full variable domain, its missing parts supplied by reference TRBV29-1 and TRBJ1-1, is SAVISQKPSRDICQRGTSLTIQCQVDSQVTMMFWYRQQPGQSLTLIATANQGSEATYESGFVIDKFPISRPNLTFSTLTVSNMSPEDSSIYLCSVKGSGSTEAFFGQGTRLTVV.

The chain joins TRBV11-2 to TRBJ2-3, with TRBD2 matching over 7 bases. The CDR3 totals 14 residues. CDR1 is SGHAT, CDR2 FQNNGV, per germline. V gave up 3 bases and J gave up 3 bases; unmatched junction bases: 3. CDR3 coding DNA: TGTGCCAGCAGCTTGCAGGGAGGGACAGATACGCAGTATTTT. This sequence encodes CASSLQGGTDTQYF.

J is TRBJ2-3 and V is TRBV2; 13 nucleotides line up with TRBD2. Germline-derived CDR1 and CDR2 are SNHLY and FYNNEI. This CDR3 is built from 15 residues. V trimming: 7 bases; J trimming: 5 bases; junction bases outside the gene matches: 6. The CDR3 nucleotides read TGTGCCAGCAAAAAACGGACTAGCGGGAGAGATACGCAGTATTTT. Protein sequence: CASKKRTSGRDTQYF.

Written as DNA, the CDR3 is TGCGCCAGCAGCTTTTACAGGGGTGGGATGAACACTGAAGCTTTCTTT. It is translated as CASSFYRGGMNTEAFF. V gene TRBV5-1 combines with J gene TRBJ1-1; TRBD1 aligns across 7 bases. This CDR3 comprises 16 residues. Germline loops: CDR1 SGHRS, CDR2 YFSETQ. V shed 2 bases and J 0 bases; nucleotides not matched to a gene: 7.

The rearrangement links TRBV7-8 to TRBJ1-5; the match to TRBD1 covers 7 bases. Trimming removed 5 bases from V and 6 bases from J; junction bases left unmatched: 16. This CDR3 is built from 17 residues. The germline V gene has CDR1 SGHVS and CDR2 FQNEAQ. CDR3 residues: CASSPREGQWIIQPQHF. CDR3 in DNA: TGTGCCAGCAGCCCACGGGAGGGACAGTGGATTATTCAGCCCCAGCATTTT.

The CDR3 coding sequence is TGTGCCAGCAGGAAGGGACTAGCGCAGTTCTTC. Protein product: CASRKGLAQFF. The chain joins TRBV6-5 to TRBJ2-1; 9 positions agree with TRBD2. The length of the CDR3 is 11 residues. Germline trimming cut 6 bases from V and 12 bases from J; bases unmatched to any gene: 3. The germline gives CDR1 MNHEY, CDR2 SVGAGI.

The V and J genes are TRBV27 and TRBJ2-7, with 9 positions matching TRBD1. With V trimmed by 4 bases and J by 6 bases, 10 bases remained unmatched. Germline CDR1 is MNHEY and CDR2 is SMNVEV (reference sequence). This CDR3 contains 15 residues. The CDR3 nucleotides read TGTGCCAGCAGTTCCCTCCGGACAGGGGTGCGCGAGCAGTACTTC. Translating gives CASSSLRTGVREQYF.

The CDR3 DNA sequence: TGTGCCAGCACCCTCCCCCCGGGACAGAGATATGGCTACACCTTC. This translates into CASTLPPGQRYGYTF. The V call is TRBV28, the J call TRBJ1-2; 7 bases fit TRBD1. V dropped 7 bases and J dropped 5; count of bases not matched to a gene: 13. The CDR3 runs 15 residues. CDR1 MDHEN and CDR2 SYDVKM come from the germline V gene.

The gene calls are TRBV11-2 and TRBJ2-7, with 9 bases fitting TRBD2. J was trimmed by 6 bases and V by 5 bases; bases with no gene match: 8. The CDR3 extends over 14 amino acids. Germline CDR1 reads SGHAT; CDR2 reads FQNNGV. CDR3 region: CASSRLAGKGEQYF. CDR3 bases: TGTGCCAGCAGCAGGCTAGCGGGGAAGGGCGAGCAGTACTTC.

The chain combines TRBV2 with TRBJ1-1; TRBD1 is a possible D gene (5 bases). The V and J ends lost 6 bases and 2 bases respectively, with 13 bases between them. Germline V gene lookup returns CDR1 SNHLY and CDR2 FYNNEI. CDR3 length equals 14 residues. CDR3 sequence reads: CASRVDRPNTEAFF. The CDR3, as DNA: TGTGCCAGCAGAGTTGACAGACCCAACACTGAAGCTTTCTTT.

The V gene is TRBV11-3, the J gene TRBJ2-2; the match to TRBD1 covers 9 bases. There are 17 residues in the CDR3. CDR1 and CDR2 from the germline V gene are SGHNT and YENEEA. Trimming at V came to 0 bases and at J to 3 bases, leaving 5 bases not matched to a gene. CDR3 loop: CASSLEGRTGDTGELFF. CDR3 DNA: TGTGCCAGCAGCTTAGAGGGCCGGACAGGGGACACCGGGGAGCTGTTTTTT.